This T cell receptor (beta chain) appears in the sequencing data of a study of blood T cells in healthy people across ages. Primers used in a second PCR of about 6 to 11 cycles were a sample-barcoded 5' primer and a J-beta primer mix. Each cDNA was tagged by a template-switch adaptor containing 12 random nucleotides. TCRdb redid the calling of the 5' RACE reads with MiXCR, one entry per CDR3 protein. The table lists 800,000 to 950,000 distinct CDR3 sequences, about 29% of them singletons, with about a tenth in the top ten. Germline V lookup: CDR1 SGHRS, CDR2 YFSETQ. Germline trimming cut 5 bases from V and 4 bases from J; bases unmatched to any gene: 11. This CDR3 spans 16 amino acids. This sample also belongs to another study, concerning T cells of mothers and their children.

The sequence was collected from a woman aged 35 to 49 in good health. Sequencing was performed on blood. The J gene is TRBJ2-3, the V gene TRBV5-1; 9 bases match TRBD2. This CDR3 reads CASRSGGTPSADTQYF. In DNA form, the CDR3 reads TGCGCCAGCAGAAGCGGGGGGACCCCTAGCGCAGATACGCAGTATTTT.